The clone carrying this T cell receptor beta chain was found once. What it binds is not known. This sample is part of a study of T cell responses to AZD1222 COVID-19 vaccine. The germline V gene encodes CDR1 MNHEY and CDR2 SMNVEV (reference sequence). J lost 2 bases, V lost 6 bases, and 4 bases had no gene match. This CDR3 contains 15 residues. Findings of the study overall: Seropositive status at baseline applied to only a handful of AZD1222 recipients. Repertoires were obtained only post-peak T cell response.

Sequenced by immunoSEQ multiplex PCR; TCRdb stores in-frame clones only, minus some. The data show roughly 99,000 clones, roughly 87% seen once. The origin of this receptor is an adult in good health. The J gene is TRBJ2-1, the V gene TRBV27, with TRBD2 matching over 10 bases. Material: peripheral blood, obtained on day 0 of AZD1222 vaccination. The CDR3 sequence is CASRIAGGPYNEQFF. For the CDR3, the DNA is TGTGCCAGCAGAATAGCGGGGGGACCCTACAATGAGCAGTTCTTC.